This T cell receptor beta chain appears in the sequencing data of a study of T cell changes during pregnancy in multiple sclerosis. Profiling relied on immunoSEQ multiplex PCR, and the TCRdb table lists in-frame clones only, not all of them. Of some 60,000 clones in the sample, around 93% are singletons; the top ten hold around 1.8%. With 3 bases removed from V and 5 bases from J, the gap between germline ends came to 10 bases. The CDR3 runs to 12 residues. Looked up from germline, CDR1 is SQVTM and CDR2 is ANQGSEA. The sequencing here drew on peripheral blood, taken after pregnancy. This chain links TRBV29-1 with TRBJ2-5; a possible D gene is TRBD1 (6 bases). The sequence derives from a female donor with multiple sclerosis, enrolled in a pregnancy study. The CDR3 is CSVDGGLETQYF. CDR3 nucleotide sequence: TGCAGCGTTGATGGGGGCCTGGAGACCCAGTACTTC.